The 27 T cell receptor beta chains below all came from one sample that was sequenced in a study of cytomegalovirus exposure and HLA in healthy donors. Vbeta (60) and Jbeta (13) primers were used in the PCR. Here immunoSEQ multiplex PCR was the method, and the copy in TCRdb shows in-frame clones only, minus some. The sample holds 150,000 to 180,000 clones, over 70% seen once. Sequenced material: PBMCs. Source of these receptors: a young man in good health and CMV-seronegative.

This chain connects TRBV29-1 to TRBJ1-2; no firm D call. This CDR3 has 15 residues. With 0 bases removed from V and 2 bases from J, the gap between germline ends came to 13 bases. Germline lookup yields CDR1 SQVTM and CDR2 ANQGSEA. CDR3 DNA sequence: TGCAGCGTTGAAGACGCGGTTTCCTACAACTATGGCTACACCTTC. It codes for CSVEDAVSYNYGYTF.

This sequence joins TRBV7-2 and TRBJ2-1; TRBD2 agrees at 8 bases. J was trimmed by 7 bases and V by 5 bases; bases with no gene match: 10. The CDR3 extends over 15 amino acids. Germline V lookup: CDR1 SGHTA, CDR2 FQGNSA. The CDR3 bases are TGTGCCAGCAGCCCGGGACTAGTAAGTCGAAATGAGCAGTTCTTC. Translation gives CASSPGLVSRNEQFF. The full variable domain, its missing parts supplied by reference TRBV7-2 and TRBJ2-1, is GAGVSQSPSNKVTEKGKDVELRCDPISGHTALYWYRQSLGQGLEFLIYFQGNSAPDKSGLPSDRFSAERTGGSVSTLTIQRTQQEDSAVYLCASSPGLVSRNEQFFGPGTRLTVL.

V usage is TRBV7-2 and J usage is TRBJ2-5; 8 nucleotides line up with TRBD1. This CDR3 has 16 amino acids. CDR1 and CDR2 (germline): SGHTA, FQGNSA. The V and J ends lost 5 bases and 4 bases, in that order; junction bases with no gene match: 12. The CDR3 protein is CASSTRGWGTGETQYF. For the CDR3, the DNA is TGTGCCAGCAGCACCCGCGGGTGGGGGACAGGAGAGACCCAGTACTTC.

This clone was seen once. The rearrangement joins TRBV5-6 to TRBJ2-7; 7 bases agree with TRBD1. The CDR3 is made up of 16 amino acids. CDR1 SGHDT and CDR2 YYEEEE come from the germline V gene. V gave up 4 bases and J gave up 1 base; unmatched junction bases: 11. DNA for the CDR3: TGTGCCAGCAGCCCTAGCTACAGGGGTTTTTCCTACGAGCAGTACTTC. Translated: CASSPSYRGFSYEQYF.

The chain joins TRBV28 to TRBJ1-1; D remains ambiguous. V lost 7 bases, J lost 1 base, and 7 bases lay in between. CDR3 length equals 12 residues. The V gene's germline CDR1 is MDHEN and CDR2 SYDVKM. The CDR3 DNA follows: TGTGCCAGCAACTTCCGGAACACTGAAGCTTTCTTT. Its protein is CASNFRNTEAFF.

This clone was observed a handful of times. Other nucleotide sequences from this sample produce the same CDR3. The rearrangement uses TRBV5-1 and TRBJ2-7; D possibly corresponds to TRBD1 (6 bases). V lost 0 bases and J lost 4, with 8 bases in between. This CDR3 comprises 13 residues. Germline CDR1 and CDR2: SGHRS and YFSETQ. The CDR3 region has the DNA TGCGCCAGCAGCTTGGGGACAGAGTACGAGCAGTACTTC. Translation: CASSLGTEYEQYF.

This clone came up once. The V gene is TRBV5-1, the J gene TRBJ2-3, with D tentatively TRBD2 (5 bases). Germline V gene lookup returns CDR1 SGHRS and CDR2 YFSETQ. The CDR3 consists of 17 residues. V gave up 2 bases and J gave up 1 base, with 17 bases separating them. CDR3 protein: CASSFLPTNRGTDTQYF. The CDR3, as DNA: TGCGCCAGCAGCTTCTTACCGACTAACCGTGGCACAGATACGCAGTATTTT.

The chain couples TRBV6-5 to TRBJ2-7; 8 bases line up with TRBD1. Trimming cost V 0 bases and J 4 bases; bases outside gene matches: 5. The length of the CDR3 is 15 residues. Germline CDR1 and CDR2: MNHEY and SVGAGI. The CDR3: CASSYSPGGYYEQYF. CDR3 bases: TGTGCCAGCAGTTACTCGCCAGGGGGCTATTACGAGCAGTACTTC.

CDR3 coding DNA: TGTGCCAGCAGCTTAGCGGACAGCCAAGAGACCCAGTACTTC. This sequence encodes CASSLADSQETQYF. The chain combines TRBV11-2 with TRBJ2-5, with D possibly matching TRBD1 (6 bases). The germline V gene encodes CDR1 SGHAT and CDR2 FQNNGV. The CDR3 has 14 residues. Trimming stripped 1 base from V and 1 base from J, with 7 bases between.

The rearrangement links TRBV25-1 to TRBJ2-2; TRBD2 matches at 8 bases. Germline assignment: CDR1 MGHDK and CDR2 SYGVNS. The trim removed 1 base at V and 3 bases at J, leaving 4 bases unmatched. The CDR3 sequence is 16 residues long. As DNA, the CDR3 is TGTGCCAGCAGTGAATTCGGGGGGGCGGACACCGGGGAGCTGTTTTTT. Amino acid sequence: CASSEFGGADTGELFF.

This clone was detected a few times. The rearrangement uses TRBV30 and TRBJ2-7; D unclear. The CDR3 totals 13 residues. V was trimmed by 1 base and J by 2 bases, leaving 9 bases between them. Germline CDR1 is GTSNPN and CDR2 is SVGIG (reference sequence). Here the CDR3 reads CAWSGLPAYEQYF. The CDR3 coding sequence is TGTGCCTGGAGTGGCCTGCCAGCCTACGAGCAGTACTTC.

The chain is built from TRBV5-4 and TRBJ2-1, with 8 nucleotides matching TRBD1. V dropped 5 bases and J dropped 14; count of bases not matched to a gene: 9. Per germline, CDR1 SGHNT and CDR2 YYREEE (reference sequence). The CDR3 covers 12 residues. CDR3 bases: TGTGCCAGCAGTTCCCCAGGGGGCCGCGAGTTCTTC. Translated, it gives CASSSPGGREFF.

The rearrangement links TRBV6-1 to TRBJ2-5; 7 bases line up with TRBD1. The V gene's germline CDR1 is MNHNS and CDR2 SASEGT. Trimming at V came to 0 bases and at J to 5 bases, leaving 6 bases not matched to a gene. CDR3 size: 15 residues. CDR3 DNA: TGTGCCAGCAGTGAAGCAGGGGGCGGTTGGGAGACCCAGTACTTC. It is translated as CASSEAGGGWETQYF.

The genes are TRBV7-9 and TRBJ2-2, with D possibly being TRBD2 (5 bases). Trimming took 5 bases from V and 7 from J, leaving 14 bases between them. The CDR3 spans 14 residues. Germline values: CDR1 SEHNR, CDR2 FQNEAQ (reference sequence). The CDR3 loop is CASSHGLQVGELFF. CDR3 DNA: TGTGCCAGCAGCCACGGACTCCAGGTCGGGGAGCTGTTTTTT.

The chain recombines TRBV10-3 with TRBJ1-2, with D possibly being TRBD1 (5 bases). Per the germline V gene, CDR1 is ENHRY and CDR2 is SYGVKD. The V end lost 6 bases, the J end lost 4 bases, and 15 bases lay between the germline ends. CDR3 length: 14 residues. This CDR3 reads CAISDTIGVYGYTF. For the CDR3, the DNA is TGTGCCATCAGCGATACGATAGGGGTCTATGGCTACACCTTC.

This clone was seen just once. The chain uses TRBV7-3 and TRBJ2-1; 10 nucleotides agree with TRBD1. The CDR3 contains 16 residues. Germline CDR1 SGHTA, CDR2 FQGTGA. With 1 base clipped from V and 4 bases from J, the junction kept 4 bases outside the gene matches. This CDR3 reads CASSLIGTGVYNEQFF. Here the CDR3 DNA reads TGTGCCAGCAGCTTAATTGGGACAGGGGTATACAATGAGCAGTTCTTC.

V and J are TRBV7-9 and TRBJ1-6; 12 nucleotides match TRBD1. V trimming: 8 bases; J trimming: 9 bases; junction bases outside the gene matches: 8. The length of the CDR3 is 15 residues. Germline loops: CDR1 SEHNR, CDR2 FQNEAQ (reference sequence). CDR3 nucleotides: TGTGCCAGCGGAGAAACGGGACAGGGGGCTTCACCCCTCCACTTT. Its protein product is CASGETGQGASPLHF.

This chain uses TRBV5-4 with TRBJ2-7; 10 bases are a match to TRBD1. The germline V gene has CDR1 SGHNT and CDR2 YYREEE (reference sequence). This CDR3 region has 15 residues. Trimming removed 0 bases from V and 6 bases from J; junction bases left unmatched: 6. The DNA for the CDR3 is TGTGCCAGCAGCTTGGAGGGACAGGGGTCGGGCGAGCAGTACTTC. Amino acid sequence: CASSLEGQGSGEQYF. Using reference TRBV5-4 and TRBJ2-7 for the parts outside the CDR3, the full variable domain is ETGVTQSPTHLIKTRGQQVTLRCSSQSGHNTVSWYQQALGQGPQFIFQYYREEENGRGNFPPRFSGLQFPNYSSELNVNALELDDSALYLCASSLEGQGSGEQYFGPGTRLTVT.

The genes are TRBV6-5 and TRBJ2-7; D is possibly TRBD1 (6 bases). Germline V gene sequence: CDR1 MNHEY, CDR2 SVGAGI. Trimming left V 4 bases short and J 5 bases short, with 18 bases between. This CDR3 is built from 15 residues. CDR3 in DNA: TGTGCCAGCAGTTCCCGACGGACAGTTGCCCACGAGCAGTACTTC. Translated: CASSSRRTVAHEQYF.

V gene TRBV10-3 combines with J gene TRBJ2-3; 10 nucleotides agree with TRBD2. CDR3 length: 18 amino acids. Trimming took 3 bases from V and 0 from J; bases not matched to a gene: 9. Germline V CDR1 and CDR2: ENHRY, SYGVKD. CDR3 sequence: CAISDWLAGDRSTDTQYF. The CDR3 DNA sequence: TGTGCCATCAGTGACTGGCTAGCGGGGGATCGAAGCACAGATACGCAGTATTTT.

The CDR3 coding sequence is TGTGCCAGCAGTTTATTTTTGATCAGGGATCTAGACACTGAAGCTTTCTTT. It encodes CASSLFLIRDLDTEAFF. The chain carries TRBV28 and TRBJ1-1; a weak D match, TRBD1 (5 bases). The CDR3 has 17 residues. Germline assignment: CDR1 MDHEN and CDR2 SYDVKM. V shed 1 base and J shed 3 bases, with 18 bases lying between them.

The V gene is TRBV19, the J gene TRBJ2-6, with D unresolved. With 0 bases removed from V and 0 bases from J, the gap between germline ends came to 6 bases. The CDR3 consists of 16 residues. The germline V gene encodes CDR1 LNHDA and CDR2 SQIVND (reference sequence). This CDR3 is CASSIEGNSGANVLTF. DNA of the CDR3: TGTGCCAGTAGTATAGAGGGCAACTCTGGGGCCAACGTCCTGACTTTC.

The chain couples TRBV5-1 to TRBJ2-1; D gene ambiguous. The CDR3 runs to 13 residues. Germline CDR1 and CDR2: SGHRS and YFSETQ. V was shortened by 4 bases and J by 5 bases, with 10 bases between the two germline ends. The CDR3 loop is CASSPGRDNEQFF. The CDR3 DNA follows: TGCGCCAGCAGCCCCGGTAGAGACAATGAGCAGTTCTTC.

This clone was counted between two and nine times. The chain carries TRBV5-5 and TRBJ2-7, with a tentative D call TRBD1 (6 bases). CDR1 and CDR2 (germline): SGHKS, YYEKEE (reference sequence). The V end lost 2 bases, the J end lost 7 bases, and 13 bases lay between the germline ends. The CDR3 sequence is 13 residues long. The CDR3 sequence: CASSLSHGTEQYF. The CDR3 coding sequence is TGTGCCAGCAGCTTATCTCACGGGACAGAGCAGTACTTC.

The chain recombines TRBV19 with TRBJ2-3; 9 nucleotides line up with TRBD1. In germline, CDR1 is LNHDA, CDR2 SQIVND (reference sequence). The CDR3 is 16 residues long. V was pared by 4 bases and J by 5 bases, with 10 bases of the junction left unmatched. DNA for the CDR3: TGTGCCAGTAGTACCCCGGGACAGGGAGTAGGAGATACGCAGTATTTT. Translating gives CASSTPGQGVGDTQYF.

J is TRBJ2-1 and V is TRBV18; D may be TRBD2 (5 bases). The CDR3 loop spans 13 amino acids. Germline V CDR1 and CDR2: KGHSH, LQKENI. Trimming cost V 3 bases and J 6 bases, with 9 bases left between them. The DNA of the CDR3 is TGTGCCAGCTCACCGCTCGGAGGCAATGAGCAGTTCTTC. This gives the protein CASSPLGGNEQFF.

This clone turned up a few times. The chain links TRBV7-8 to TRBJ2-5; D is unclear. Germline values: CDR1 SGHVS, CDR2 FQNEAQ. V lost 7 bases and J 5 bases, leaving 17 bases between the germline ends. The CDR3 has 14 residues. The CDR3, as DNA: TGTGCCAGCACCACTCGGTTCGTCGGGGAGACCCAGTACTTC. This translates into CASTTRFVGETQYF.